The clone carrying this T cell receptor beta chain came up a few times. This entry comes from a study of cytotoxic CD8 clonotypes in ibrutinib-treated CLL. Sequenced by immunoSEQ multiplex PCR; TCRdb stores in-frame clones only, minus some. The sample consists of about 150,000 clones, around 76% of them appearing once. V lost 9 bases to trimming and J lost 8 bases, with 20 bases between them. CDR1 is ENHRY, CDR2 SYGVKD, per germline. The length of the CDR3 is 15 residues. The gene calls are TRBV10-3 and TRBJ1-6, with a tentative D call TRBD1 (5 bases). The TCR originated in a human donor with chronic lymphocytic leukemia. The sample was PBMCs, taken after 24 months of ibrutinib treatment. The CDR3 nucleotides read TGTGCCATGAGAAGGGGCACGGGGACGGATTCACCCCTCCACTTT. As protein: CAMRRGTGTDSPLHF.